The 13 T cell receptor beta chains listed next were all sequenced from one sample in a study of shared clonotypes between healthy human individuals. The method was immunoSEQ multiplex PCR; TCRdb's version includes in-frame clones alone and lacks a portion of them. The sample lists 900,000 to 1,200,000 clones, roughly 74% occurring once. The sample comprised memory CD4+ T cells from PBMCs. Documented subset: CD45RA-negative fraction. The receptors shown here come from a man between 18 and 35 years old in good health. Some clones in this sample may be carry-over from other donors' samples.

This sequence joins TRBV5-4 and TRBJ2-1, with D possibly matching TRBD1 (5 bases). The CDR3 extends over 13 amino acids. V was trimmed by 7 bases and J by 6 bases, leaving 14 bases between them. Germline V gene lookup returns CDR1 SGHNT and CDR2 YYREEE (reference sequence). The CDR3 is CASSFYQGNEQFF. CDR3 coding DNA: TGTGCCAGCTCCTTTTACCAGGGCAATGAGCAGTTCTTC.

The chain employs TRBV5-6 and TRBJ2-2; D is perhaps TRBD2 (6 bases). Trimming shortened V by 7 bases and J by 0 bases, and 13 bases separated the two germline ends. The CDR3 covers 15 residues. The germline V gene has CDR1 SGHDT and CDR2 YYEEEE. DNA of the CDR3: TGTGCCAGCTGGGTGGGACTTACGAACACCGGGGAGCTGTTTTTT. As protein: CASWVGLTNTGELFF.

The V gene is TRBV28, the J gene TRBJ2-1, with 8 bases matching TRBD2. Trimming removed 4 bases from V and 12 bases from J; junction bases left unmatched: 8. The CDR3 extends over 13 amino acids. The germline CDR1 and CDR2 sequences are MDHEN and SYDVKM. The CDR3 loop is CASSSQSGSRQFF. The CDR3 nucleotides are TGTGCCAGCAGTTCGCAGAGCGGGAGCAGGCAGTTCTTC.

This chain's CDR3 is CSGGTYNEQFF. The CDR3 coding sequence is TGCAGTGGGGGGACCTACAATGAGCAGTTCTTC. V usage is TRBV20-1 and J usage is TRBJ2-1; TRBD1 or TRBD2 may be the D gene (5 bases each). CDR1 and CDR2 (germline): DFQATT, SNEGSKA (reference sequence). The CDR3 sequence is 11 residues long. The V gene lost 7 bases and the J gene lost 2 bases, with 6 bases spanning the gap.

The V gene is TRBV7-2, the J gene TRBJ2-3; tentatively, D is TRBD2 (5 bases). The CDR3 extends over 15 amino acids. CDR1 and CDR2 from the germline V gene are SGHTA and FQGNSA. V lost 3 bases and J 0 bases, leaving 10 bases between the germline ends. CDR3 in amino acids: CASSFFSDSTDTQYF. The CDR3 DNA follows: TGTGCCAGCAGCTTCTTTAGCGATAGCACAGATACGCAGTATTTT.

V gene TRBV28 combines with J gene TRBJ2-1, with TRBD1 as a possible D gene (5 bases). V was cut by 5 bases and J by 8 bases, with 16 bases left in between. The germline gives CDR1 MDHEN, CDR2 SYDVKM. The CDR3 runs to 14 residues. In nucleotides, the CDR3 is TGTGCCAGCAGTCCAAACCAGGGTATGGATGAGCAGTTCTTC. The encoded protein is CASSPNQGMDEQFF.

The V call is TRBV6-1, the J call TRBJ1-4, with D tentatively TRBD1 (6 bases). Trimming took 2 bases from V and 11 from J, leaving 12 bases between them. CDR1 and CDR2 from the germline V gene are MNHNS and SASEGT. This CDR3 spans 13 amino acids. The CDR3 region is CASSERGDLKLFF. CDR3 nucleotides: TGTGCCAGCAGTGAAAGGGGGGACCTTAAACTGTTTTTT.

This clone was recorded a few times. CDR3 nucleotide sequence: TGTGCCAGCAGCTTCCAGGACACAGATACGCAGTATTTT. This translates into CASSFQDTDTQYF. The chain joins TRBV7-9 to TRBJ2-3; D not resolved. V lost 3 bases, J lost 2 bases, and 6 bases lay in between. Germline CDR1 and CDR2: SEHNR and FQNEAQ (reference sequence). The CDR3 contains 13 residues.

This clone was observed a few times. This chain joins TRBV4-1 and TRBJ2-2; 9 bases fit TRBD1. Looked up from germline, CDR1 is MGHRA and CDR2 is YSYEKL. The junction had 9 bases not matched to a gene; V was cut back by 0 bases and J by 1 base. The CDR3 is 19 residues long. CDR3 protein: CASSQDPVGTGRNTGELFF. The CDR3 bases are TGCGCCAGCAGCCAAGATCCCGTAGGGACAGGGAGGAACACCGGGGAGCTGTTTTTT.

This clone showed up many times. The chain is built from TRBV19 and TRBJ2-7, with 8 bases matching TRBD1. Germline V gene sequence: CDR1 LNHDA, CDR2 SQIVND (reference sequence). The CDR3 has 16 amino acids. The trim removed 5 bases at V and 0 bases at J, leaving 9 bases unmatched. CDR3 amino acids: CASSAAGGLGSYEQYF. CDR3 sequence (DNA): TGTGCCAGTAGTGCGGCAGGGGGCCTGGGCTCCTACGAGCAGTACTTC.

The chain joins TRBV27 to TRBJ2-2, with a possible D match to TRBD2 (6 bases). The germline CDR1 and CDR2 sequences are MNHEY and SMNVEV (reference sequence). With 11 bases removed from V and 6 bases from J, the gap between germline ends came to 19 bases. This CDR3 region has 14 residues. The CDR3 reads CAAGTGGLAGELFF. The CDR3 nucleotides read TGTGCCGCTGGGACCGGGGGTCTCGCCGGGGAGCTGTTTTTT.

In this sample, this clone turned up a few times. The chain carries TRBV7-2 and TRBJ2-1; 7 nucleotides line up with TRBD2. Losses at the gene ends were 5 bases for V and 6 bases for J; bases not matched to a gene: 7. From germline, CDR1 is SGHTA and CDR2 FQGNSA. This CDR3 is 14 amino acids long. The DNA for the CDR3 is TGTGCCAGCAGCCGCCGGACTAGTAGCAATGAGCAGTTCTTC. Translation gives CASSRRTSSNEQFF.

The chain combines TRBV18 with TRBJ1-2; 10 bases align to TRBD1. In germline, CDR1 is KGHSH, CDR2 LQKENI. The CDR3 is 13 residues long. Trimming removed 6 bases from V and 4 bases from J; junction bases left unmatched: 2. CDR3 nucleotide sequence: TGTGCCAGCTCGCGGACAGGGGGCTATGGCTACACCTTC. This translates into CASSRTGGYGYTF.